This T cell receptor (beta chain) originates from a study of T cells in Graves' hyperthyroidism and ophthalmopathy. The table lists this clonotype with many counts. The antigen is not known. Amplification targeted TCR beta CDR3 regions from RNA transcripts. The TCR CDR3 was amplified in a first-round RT-PCR using the HTBI primer set. TCRdb fed the multiplex PCR reads into MiXCR, producing one record per CDR3 protein. The sample shows a few hundred thousand distinct CDR3 sequences, around 18% of them seen only once. Study-level points and caveats: Stable hyperthyroidism was told apart from ophthalmopathy by a model built on 13 V-J features. Among thyroid clonotypes expanded above 0.001, most also appeared in blood.

Each diagnosis was grounded in clinical symptoms, serum thyroxine and TRAb, thyroid ultrasound, and orbital computed tomography. The source of the PBMCs was 10 ml of fresh peripheral blood. The V gene's germline CDR1 is MNHEY and CDR2 SVGAGI. Trimming removed 4 bases at V and 0 bases at J, with 9 bases between. The CDR3 has 14 residues. The sequence derives from a woman between 40 and 55 years old with Graves' ophthalmopathy. The source material was blood. This chain joins TRBV6-5 and TRBJ2-5, with D hard to call. This CDR3 is CASSFAVYQETQYF. The CDR3 DNA is TGTGCCAGCAGTTTCGCAGTTTACCAAGAGACCCAGTACTTC.